This TCR beta chain was profiled in a study of blood T cells in healthy people across ages. The study, taken as a whole, reports: Naive T cell percentage strongly correlated with TCR beta diversity. Long-lived donors had more naive CD4+ cells and higher diversity than aged donors. Possibly, changes in expanded clonotypes were confounded because donor CMV status was unknown.

Combining a sample-barcoded 5' primer with a J-beta primer mix, a second PCR ran for about 6 to 12 cycles. Each cDNA molecule received a tag from a template-switch adaptor that had 12 random nucleotides. TCRdb used MiXCR to reprocess the 5' RACE reads, holding one entry per CDR3 protein. The sample contains nearly 800,000 distinct CDR3 sequences, approximately 53% of which appear only once. The table lists this clonotype with a count of one. The target antigen is unknown. The TCR comes from a man in his forties or fifties in good health. Sequenced sample: blood.

CDR3 DNA: TGTGCCAGCAGTTCCCACGCCACCATCGACATTCAGTACTTC. Translating gives CASSSHATIDIQYF. The chain joins TRBV27 to TRBJ2-4; D ambiguous. Looked up from germline, CDR1 is MNHEY and CDR2 is SMNVEV (reference sequence). V lost 4 bases to trimming and J lost 8 bases, with 15 bases between them. The CDR3 runs to 14 residues.